This T cell receptor (beta chain) was recovered during a study of regulatory T cells in long-lasting Graves disease. Noted time point: newly diagnosed GD, antithyroid drugs for less than 3 months. The TCR library was prepared using RNA isolated from PBMCs. CDR3 regions were amplified by Arm-PCR using iRepertoire HTBI primers to build TCR beta libraries. TCRdb reanalysed the multiplex PCR reads using MiXCR and keeps one entry per CDR3 protein. The table has hundreds of thousands of distinct CDR3 sequences, less than 20% seen once. These data are also associated with another study on T cells in Graves' hyperthyroidism and ophthalmopathy. That paper notes: During a first-round RT-PCR of the TCR CDR3, the HTBI primer set was used. Blood also carried most thyroid clonotypes expanded above 0.001.

This specimen consisted of peripheral blood mononuclear cells (PBMCs), obtained at new diagnosis, from a patient treated with antithyroid drugs. The clonotype was recovered from a woman in her 30s with Graves disease.

The DNA for the CDR3 is TGTGCCAGCAGCTTATCCTCGACAGGGGATAATTCACCCCTCCACTTT. Amino acid sequence: CASSLSSTGDNSPLHF. J is TRBJ1-6 and V is TRBV11-2; 8 bases align to TRBD1. The CDR3 runs 16 residues. Germline V gene lookup returns CDR1 SGHAT and CDR2 FQNNGV. With V trimmed by 2 bases and J by 5 bases, 5 bases remained unmatched.